One and the same sample provided the 20 T cell receptor beta chains below, sequenced in a study of blood T cell repertoires in COVID-19. Produced via immunoSEQ multiplex PCR; TCRdb's table is partial and in-frame only. The sample lists 100,000 to 150,000 clones; 60% to 85% were seen once. Sequenced material: peripheral blood. All receptors come from a man aged 65-85 years with acute or convalescent COVID-19.

This clone was detected only once. The gene calls are TRBV11-3 and TRBJ2-1; tentatively, D is TRBD1 (5 bases). Trimming stripped 7 bases from V and 7 bases from J, with 11 bases between. This CDR3 contains 12 residues. CDR1 is SGHNT, CDR2 YENEEA, per germline. The DNA for the CDR3 is TGTGCCAGCACCTTTCAGGGTAATGAGCAGTTCTTC. Encoded protein: CASTFQGNEQFF.

This clone was counted only a few times. This sequence joins TRBV6-2 or TRBV6-3 and TRBJ1-3, with D possibly matching TRBD1 (6 bases). CDR3 length equals 18 residues. From germline, CDR1 is MNHEY and CDR2 SVGEGT. V was cut by 0 bases and J by 0 bases, with 15 bases left in between. The CDR3 reads CASSYSSFGQNSGNTIYF. In DNA, the CDR3 is TGTGCCAGCAGTTACTCGAGTTTCGGACAGAACTCTGGAAACACCATATATTTT.

The CDR3 region is CASSTEGGLQPQHF. In DNA form, the CDR3 reads TGCGCCAGCAGCACCGAGGGGGGGCTCCAGCCCCAGCATTTT. The genes are TRBV5-1 and TRBJ1-5, with a weak D call TRBD1 (6 bases). The CDR3 totals 14 residues. Looked up from germline, CDR1 is SGHRS and CDR2 is YFSETQ. V was cut by 4 bases and J by 7 bases, with 15 bases left in between. Full variable domain (outside the CDR3, taken from reference TRBV5-1 and TRBJ1-5): KAGVTQTPRYLIKTRGQQVTLSCSPISGHRSVSWYQQTPGQGLQFLFEYFSETQRNKGNFPGRFSGRQFSNSRSEMNVSTLELGDSALYLCASSTEGGLQPQHFGDGTRLSIL.

The V and J genes are TRBV6-5 and TRBJ1-2; 9 nucleotides agree with TRBD1. Trimming at V came to 6 bases and at J to 8 bases, leaving 4 bases not matched to a gene. The CDR3 runs 12 residues. The germline gives CDR1 MNHEY, CDR2 SVGAGI. The CDR3 is CASRQDRGGYTF. For the CDR3, the DNA is TGTGCCAGCAGACAAGACAGGGGGGGCTACACCTTC.

The gene calls are TRBV10-3 and TRBJ2-1, with D unresolved. Trimming stripped 2 bases from V and 9 bases from J, with 8 bases between. The CDR3 has 12 amino acids. CDR1 and CDR2 (germline): ENHRY, SYGVKD. CDR3 amino acids: CAISEPLAEQFF. The CDR3 nucleotides read TGTGCCATCAGTGAGCCCCTGGCTGAGCAGTTCTTC.

As for this clone: The junction shows a germline mismatch at one end, possibly a read error. The chain combines TRBV6-5 with TRBJ1-2; TRBD1 matches at 7 bases. This CDR3 comprises 13 residues. The V gene's germline CDR1 is MNHEY and CDR2 SVGAGI. CDR3: CASSYSGTERWRF. The DNA of the CDR3 is TGTGCCAGCAGTTACTCCGGGACAGAGCGTTGGAGATTC.

The chain recombines TRBV6-2 or TRBV6-3 with TRBJ2-1, with 7 bases identical to TRBD1. Germline V lookup: CDR1 MNHEY, CDR2 SVGEGT. Trimming cost V 3 bases and J 0 bases; bases outside gene matches: 14. This CDR3 is built from 19 residues. In DNA, the CDR3 is TGTGCCAGCAGTTATGGCCAGGGGGAGCCTAAAAGCTCCTACAATGAGCAGTTCTTC. Encoded protein: CASSYGQGEPKSSYNEQFF.

The chain has TRBV29-1 and TRBJ2-5, with 11 bases identical to TRBD2. V lost 6 bases to trimming and J lost 4 bases; unmatched junction nucleotides: 10. Germline CDR1 is SQVTM and CDR2 is ANQGSEA. The CDR3 covers 15 residues. The CDR3 region is CSVTPSGGRGETQYF. CDR3 DNA: TGCAGCGTAACCCCTAGCGGGGGGAGAGGAGAGACCCAGTACTTC.

This clone was found a few times. V and J are TRBV4-2 and TRBJ2-3; D gene uncertain. Germline V gene sequence: CDR1 LGHNA, CDR2 YNFKEQ. The CDR3 consists of 13 residues. V was clipped by 1 base and J by 4 bases, with 6 bases between them. This CDR3 is CASSQAESDTQYF. CDR3 bases: TGTGCCAGCAGCCAAGCAGAATCAGATACGCAGTATTTT.

The chain links TRBV19 to TRBJ1-5; 9 nucleotides agree with TRBD1. The CDR3 spans 15 residues. The germline V gene has CDR1 LNHDA and CDR2 SQIVND (reference sequence). V lost 6 bases and J lost 3; bases outside the gene matches: 6. Here the CDR3 DNA reads TGTGCCAGTAGACGGACAGGGGAGGTCAATCAGCCCCAGCATTTT. It codes for CASRRTGEVNQPQHF.

The chain has TRBV6-5 and TRBJ1-4, with D possibly being TRBD1 (6 bases). The CDR3 contains 13 residues. V was pared by 6 bases and J by 1 base, with 6 bases between. CDR1 and CDR2 from the germline V gene are MNHEY and SVGAGI. CDR3 protein: CASRDRTNEKLFF. The CDR3 nucleotides are TGTGCCAGCAGGGACAGAACTAATGAAAAACTGTTTTTT.

The J gene is TRBJ2-7, the V gene TRBV19; TRBD1 matches at 8 bases. V lost 5 bases and J lost 6; bases outside the gene matches: 9. CDR3 length: 14 amino acids. The germline gives CDR1 LNHDA, CDR2 SQIVND (reference sequence). The CDR3 DNA reads as TGTGCCAGTAGTGTCATCGGGACAGGTAGCGAGCAGTACTTC. Residues: CASSVIGTGSEQYF.

The genes are TRBV5-1 and TRBJ2-3; 8 bases are shared with TRBD1. Losses at the gene ends were 2 bases for V and 0 bases for J; bases not matched to a gene: 8. This CDR3 region has 17 residues. Germline CDR1 reads SGHRS; CDR2 reads YFSETQ. For the CDR3, the DNA is TGCGCCAGCAGCTTTGCCCCAGGGGGCGGGAGCACAGATACGCAGTATTTT. Translated, it gives CASSFAPGGGSTDTQYF.

The rearrangement joins TRBV7-2 to TRBJ2-7; TRBD2 is a possible D gene (5 bases). The CDR3 is 15 amino acids. Germline V gives CDR1 SGHTA, CDR2 FQGNSA. The ends were cut back, 1 base at V and 3 bases at J, with 13 bases in the middle. This chain's CDR3 is CASSLEASHYYEQYF. The CDR3 DNA sequence: TGTGCCAGCAGCTTAGAGGCTAGCCATTACTACGAGCAGTACTTC.

The CDR3 protein is CASSPHDFPRELFF. CDR3 nucleotides: TGCGCCAGCAGCCCCCACGACTTTCCAAGGGAGCTGTTTTTT. The genes are TRBV5-1 and TRBJ2-2; D gene uncertain. Per the germline V gene, CDR1 is SGHRS and CDR2 is YFSETQ. CDR3 length: 14 residues. V was clipped by 4 bases and J by 9 bases, with 16 bases between them. Full variable domain (remainder filled in from reference TRBV5-1 and TRBJ2-2): KAGVTQTPRYLIKTRGQQVTLSCSPISGHRSVSWYQQTPGQGLQFLFEYFSETQRNKGNFPGRFSGRQFSNSRSEMNVSTLELGDSALYLCASSPHDFPRELFFGEGSRLTVL.

The V gene is TRBV3-1 (or the pseudogene TRBV3-2), the J gene TRBJ1-3; the match to TRBD1 covers 7 bases. CDR3 length: 17 residues. CDR1 LGHDT and CDR2 YNNKEL come from the germline V gene (reference sequence). V lost 3 bases to trimming and J lost 0 bases; unmatched junction nucleotides: 8. The CDR3: CASSHPGQSSSGNTIYF. For the CDR3, the DNA is TGTGCCAGCAGCCACCCGGGACAGTCGAGCTCTGGAAACACCATATATTTT.

This clone was recorded only once. V gene TRBV5-4 combines with J gene TRBJ2-7, with TRBD1 matching 8 bases. The V gene end was trimmed by 4 bases and the J gene end by 4 bases; junction bases not matched to a gene: 7. The germline V gene encodes CDR1 SGHNT and CDR2 YYREEE (reference sequence). This CDR3 is built from 14 residues. This chain's CDR3 is CASSRTGTRYEQYF. The DNA for the CDR3 is TGTGCCAGCAGCAGGACAGGGACTCGTTACGAGCAGTACTTC. The whole variable domain, remainder taken from reference TRBV5-4 and TRBJ2-7, is ETGVTQSPTHLIKTRGQQVTLRCSSQSGHNTVSWYQQALGQGPQFIFQYYREEENGRGNFPPRFSGLQFPNYSSELNVNALELDDSALYLCASSRTGTRYEQYFGPGTRLTVT.

The chain uses TRBV27 and TRBJ2-7; 7 bases map to TRBD2. CDR3 length: 14 amino acids. The V gene's germline CDR1 is MNHEY and CDR2 SMNVEV (reference sequence). V trimming: 3 bases; J trimming: 4 bases; junction bases outside the gene matches: 6. The CDR3 here is CASSFSGGGYEQYF. CDR3 nucleotide sequence: TGTGCCAGCAGTTTCTCGGGAGGAGGGTACGAGCAGTACTTC.

The chain links TRBV7-3 to TRBJ1-2, with 8 nucleotides matching TRBD1. CDR1 is SGHTA and CDR2 is FQGTGA in the germline V gene. The V gene end was trimmed by 5 bases and the J gene end by 7 bases; junction bases not matched to a gene: 9. The CDR3 totals 14 residues. The CDR3 loop reads CASSTSTGVGGYTF. In DNA, the CDR3 is TGTGCCAGCAGCACCTCGACAGGGGTTGGTGGCTACACCTTC.

There are a few counts of this clone. V is TRBV15 and J is TRBJ2-7; unclear D gene. The CDR3 is made up of 14 amino acids. V was trimmed by 0 bases and J by 2 bases, leaving 8 bases between them. Germline V lookup: CDR1 LNHNV, CDR2 YYDKDF (reference sequence). Here the CDR3 reads CATSRERRAYEQYF. DNA of the CDR3: TGTGCCACCAGCAGAGAAAGGAGAGCCTACGAGCAGTACTTC. Full variable domain (remainder filled in from reference TRBV15 and TRBJ2-7): DAMVIQNPRYQVTQFGKPVTLSCSQTLNHNVMYWYQQKSSQAPKLLFHYYDKDFNNEADTPDNFQSRRPNTSFCFLDIRSPGLGDTAMYLCATSRERRAYEQYFGPGTRLTVT.